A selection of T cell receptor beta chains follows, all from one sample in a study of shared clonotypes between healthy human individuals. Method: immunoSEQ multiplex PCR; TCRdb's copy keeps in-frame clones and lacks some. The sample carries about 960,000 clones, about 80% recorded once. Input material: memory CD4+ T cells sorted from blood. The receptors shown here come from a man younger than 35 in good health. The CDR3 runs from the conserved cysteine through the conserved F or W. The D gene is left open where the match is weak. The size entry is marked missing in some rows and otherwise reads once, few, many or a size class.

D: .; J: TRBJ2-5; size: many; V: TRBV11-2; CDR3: CASSLAGYQETQYF; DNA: TGTGCCAGCAGCTTGGCAGGTTACCAAGAGACCCAGTACTTC
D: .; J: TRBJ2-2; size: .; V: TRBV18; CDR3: CASSPRGVNTGELFF; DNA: TGTGCCAGCTCCCCGAGGGGGGTGAACACCGGGGAGCTGTTTTTT
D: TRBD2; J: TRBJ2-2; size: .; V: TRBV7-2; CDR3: CASSQSGANTGELFF; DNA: TGTGCCAGCAGCCAAAGCGGGGCGAACACCGGGGAGCTGTTTTTT
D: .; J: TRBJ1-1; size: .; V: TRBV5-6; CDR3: CASSRGRGTEAFF; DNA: TGTGCCAGCAGCCGCGGCAGGGGCACTGAAGCTTTCTTT
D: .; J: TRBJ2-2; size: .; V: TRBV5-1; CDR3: CASSLEGSTGELFF; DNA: TGCGCCAGCAGCTTGGAGGGAAGCACCGGGGAGCTGTTTTTT
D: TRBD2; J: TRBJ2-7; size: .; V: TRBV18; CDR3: CASSPPGLGNYEQYF; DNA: TGTGCCAGCTCACCCCCGGGACTAGGGAACTACGAGCAGTACTTC
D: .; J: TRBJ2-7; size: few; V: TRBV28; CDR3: CASSYASYEQYF; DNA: TGTGCCAGCAGTTACGCGAGCTACGAGCAGTACTTC
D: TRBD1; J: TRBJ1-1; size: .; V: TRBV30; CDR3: CAWSPRDREEAFF; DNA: TGTGCCTGGAGTCCACGGGACAGAGAAGAAGCTTTCTTT
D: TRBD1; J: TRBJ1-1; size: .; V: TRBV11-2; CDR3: CASSPQGAGTEAFF; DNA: TGTGCCAGCAGCCCTCAGGGGGCAGGCACTGAAGCTTTCTTT
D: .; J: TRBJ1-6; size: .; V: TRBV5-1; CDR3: CASSLDYRVGSPLHF; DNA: TGCGCCAGCAGCTTGGACTACAGGGTTGGCTCACCCCTCCACTTT
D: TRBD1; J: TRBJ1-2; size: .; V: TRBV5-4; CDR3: CASSITGGYGYTF; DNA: TGTGCCAGCAGCATTACAGGGGGCTATGGCTACACCTTC
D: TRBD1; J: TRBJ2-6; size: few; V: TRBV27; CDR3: CASSYSGQGVGGANVLTF; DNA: TGTGCCAGCAGTTATTCCGGACAGGGGGTAGGTGGGGCCAACGTCCTGACTTTC
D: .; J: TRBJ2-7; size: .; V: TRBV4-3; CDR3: CASSQDFRQPYEQYF; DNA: TGCGCCAGCAGCCAAGATTTTCGGCAGCCCTACGAGCAGTACTTC
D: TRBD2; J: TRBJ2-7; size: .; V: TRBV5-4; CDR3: CASSATSALGREQYF; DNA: TGTGCCAGCAGCGCTACTAGCGCTTTGGGGCGGGAGCAGTACTTC
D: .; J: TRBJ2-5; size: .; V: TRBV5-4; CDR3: CASSLRGPGQETQYF; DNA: TGTGCCAGCAGCTTACGAGGCCCGGGCCAAGAGACCCAGTACTTC
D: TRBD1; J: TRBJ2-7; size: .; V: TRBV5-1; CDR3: CASSGTGGSREQYF; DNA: TGCGCCAGCAGCGGGACAGGGGGTTCACGAGAGCAGTACTTC
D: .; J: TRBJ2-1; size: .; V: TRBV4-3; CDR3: CASSQGTHGTYNEQFF; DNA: TGCGCCAGCAGCCAAGGCACCCATGGGACCTACAATGAGCAGTTCTTC
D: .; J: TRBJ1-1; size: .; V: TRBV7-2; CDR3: CASRNYRGVLGNTEAFF; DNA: TGTGCCAGCAGGAACTATCGTGGGGTCCTGGGGAACACTGAAGCTTTCTTT
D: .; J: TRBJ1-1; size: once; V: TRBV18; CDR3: CASSQTQNTEAFF; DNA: TGTGCCAGCTCCCAAACACAGAACACTGAAGCTTTCTTT
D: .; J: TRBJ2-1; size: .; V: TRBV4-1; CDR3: CASSQLDLLTYNEQFF; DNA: TGCGCCAGCAGCCAACTGGACCTTCTTACCTACAATGAGCAGTTCTTC
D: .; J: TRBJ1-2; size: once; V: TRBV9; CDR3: CASSVDSLYNYGYTF; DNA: TGTGCCAGCAGCGTAGATAGCCTGTATAACTATGGCTACACCTTC
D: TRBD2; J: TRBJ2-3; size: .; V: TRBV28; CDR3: CASSLVYRGGGTDTQYF; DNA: TGTGCCAGCAGTTTAGTCTATCGGGGGGGAGGCACCGATACGCAGTATTTT
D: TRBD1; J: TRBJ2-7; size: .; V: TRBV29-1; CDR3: CSAMIRGLHEQYF; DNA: TGCAGCGCGATGATCAGGGGGCTCCACGAGCAGTACTTC
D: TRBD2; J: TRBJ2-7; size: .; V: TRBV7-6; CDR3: CASSSWTSGKQNEQYF; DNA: TGTGCCAGCAGCTCCTGGACTAGCGGGAAACAAAACGAGCAGTACTTC
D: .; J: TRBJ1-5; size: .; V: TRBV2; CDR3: CASSEALRGSNQPQHF; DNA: TGTGCCAGCAGTGAAGCGCTCCGGGGTAGCAATCAGCCCCAGCATTTT
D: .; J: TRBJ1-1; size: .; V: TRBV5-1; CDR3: CASRGTWENTEAFF; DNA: TGCGCCAGCAGGGGAACGTGGGAGAACACTGAAGCTTTCTTT
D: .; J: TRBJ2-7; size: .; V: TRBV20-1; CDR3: CSGGSTYEQYF; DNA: TGCAGTGGTGGCTCCACCTACGAGCAGTACTTC
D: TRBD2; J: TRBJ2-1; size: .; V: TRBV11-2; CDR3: CASSLGLAGGMNEQFF; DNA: TGTGCCAGCAGCTTAGGACTAGCGGGGGGGATGAATGAGCAGTTCTTC
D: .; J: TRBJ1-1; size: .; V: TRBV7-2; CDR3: CASSFRQGTEAFF; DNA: TGTGCCAGCAGCTTCCGACAAGGCACTGAAGCTTTCTTT
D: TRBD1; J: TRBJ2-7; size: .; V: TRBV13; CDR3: CASSERQGEQYF; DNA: TGTGCCAGCAGCGAACGACAGGGCGAGCAGTACTTC
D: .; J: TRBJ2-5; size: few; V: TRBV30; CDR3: CAWSYRVGETQYF; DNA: TGTGCCTGGAGTTACAGGGTTGGGGAGACCCAGTACTTC
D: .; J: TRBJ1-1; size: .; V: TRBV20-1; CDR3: CSALDGLLAFF; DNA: TGCAGTGCTCTGGACGGGCTTTTGGCTTTCTTT
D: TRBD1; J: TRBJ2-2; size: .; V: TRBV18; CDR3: CASSPQGAAGELFF; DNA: TGTGCCAGCTCACCACAGGGGGCGGCCGGGGAGCTGTTTTTT
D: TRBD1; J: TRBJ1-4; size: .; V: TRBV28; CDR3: CASSAVGTANEKLFF; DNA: TGTGCCAGCAGCGCCGTCGGGACAGCTAATGAAAAACTGTTTTTT
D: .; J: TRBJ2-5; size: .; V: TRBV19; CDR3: CASTDRIQETQYF; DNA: TGTGCCAGTACCGACAGGATCCAAGAGACCCAGTACTTC
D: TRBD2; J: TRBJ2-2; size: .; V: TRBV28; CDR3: CASSPWVLLAGRNTGELFF; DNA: TGTGCCAGCAGTCCGTGGGTTTTACTAGCGGGGAGGAACACCGGGGAGCTGTTTTTT
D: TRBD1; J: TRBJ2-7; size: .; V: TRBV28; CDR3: CASSDLGQGAYEQYF; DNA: TGTGCCAGCAGTGATTTGGGACAGGGGGCCTACGAGCAGTACTTC
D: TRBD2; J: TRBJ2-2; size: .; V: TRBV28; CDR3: CASSLRRGAAAGELFF; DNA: TGTGCCAGCAGTTTAAGGCGGGGGGCGGCGGCCGGGGAGCTGTTTTTT
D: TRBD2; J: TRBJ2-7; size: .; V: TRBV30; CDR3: CAWGGLAGVEQYF; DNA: TGTGCCTGGGGGGGACTAGCGGGAGTCGAGCAGTACTTC
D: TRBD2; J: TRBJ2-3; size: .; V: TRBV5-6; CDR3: CASSREAGVTDTQYF; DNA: TGTGCCAGCAGCAGAGAAGCGGGAGTAACAGATACGCAGTATTTT
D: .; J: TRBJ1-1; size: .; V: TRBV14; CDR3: CASSRVGRGAFF; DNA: TGTGCCAGCAGCCGCGTCGGACGGGGAGCTTTCTTT
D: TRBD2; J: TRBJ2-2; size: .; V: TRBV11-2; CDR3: CASSRGLAGVTGELFF; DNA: TGTGCCAGCAGCAGGGGGCTAGCGGGGGTCACCGGGGAGCTGTTTTTT
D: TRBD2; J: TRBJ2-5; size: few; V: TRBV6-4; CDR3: CASSEGAGGQETQYF; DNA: TGTGCCAGCAGTGAAGGGGCGGGAGGACAAGAGACCCAGTACTTC
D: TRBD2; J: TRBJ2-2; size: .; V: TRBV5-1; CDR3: CASSSSGGPTNTGELFF; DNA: TGCGCCAGCAGCTCCAGCGGGGGGCCTACGAACACCGGGGAGCTGTTTTTT
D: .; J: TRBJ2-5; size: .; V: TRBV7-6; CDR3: CASSLSLETQYF; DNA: TGTGCCAGCAGCTTAAGTTTAGAGACCCAGTACTTC
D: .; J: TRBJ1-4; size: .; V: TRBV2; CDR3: CASSESGGPKLFF; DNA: TGTGCCAGCAGTGAATCGGGGGGACCCAAACTGTTTTTT
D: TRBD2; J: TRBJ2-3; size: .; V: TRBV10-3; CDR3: CAISGTSGTDTQYF; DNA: TGTGCCATCAGTGGGACTAGCGGGACAGATACGCAGTATTTT
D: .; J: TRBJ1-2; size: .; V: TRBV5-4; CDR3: CASSPNTLYGYTF; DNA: TGTGCCAGCAGCCCCAATACACTCTATGGCTACACCTTC
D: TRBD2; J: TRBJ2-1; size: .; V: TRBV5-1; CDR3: CARTNMVREASYNEQFF; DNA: TGCGCCAGGACTAACATGGTACGGGAGGCCTCCTACAATGAGCAGTTCTTC
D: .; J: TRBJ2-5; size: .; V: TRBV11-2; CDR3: CASSWGLGETQYF; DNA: TGTGCCAGCAGCTGGGGGTTAGGAGAGACCCAGTACTTC
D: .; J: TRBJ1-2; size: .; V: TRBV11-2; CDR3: CASSSRRDYYGYTF; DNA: TGTGCCAGCAGCTCTAGACGGGACTACTATGGCTACACCTTC
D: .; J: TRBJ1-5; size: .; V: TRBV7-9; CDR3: CASSLGTFQPQHF; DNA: TGTGCCAGCAGCTTAGGGACATTTCAGCCCCAGCATTTT
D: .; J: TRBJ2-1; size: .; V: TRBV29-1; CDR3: CSTQSSYNEQFF; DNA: TGCAGCACACAAAGTTCCTACAATGAGCAGTTCTTC